The present T cell receptor beta chain was sequenced within a study of technical replicates of blood from several donors. The CDR3 spans 15 residues. The germline CDR1 and CDR2 sequences are SGHAT and FQNNGV. V was cut by 0 bases and J by 6 bases, with 14 bases left in between. The protocol was immunoSEQ multiplex PCR, while the TCRdb copy is restricted to in-frame clones and leaves out a portion. The table records roughly 80,000 clones, 96% of them present only once. The chain joins TRBV11-2 to TRBJ1-2; no clear D. This TCR derives from a human donor in good health. Material for sequencing was T cells isolated from PBMCs. The CDR3 coding sequence is TGTGCCAGCAGCTTAGAAATTAACGGAGGGAATGGCTACACCTTC. Its protein product is CASSLEINGGNGYTF.